The text below deals with one T cell receptor (beta chain). The entry originates in a study of blood T cell repertoires in COVID-19. The wider study: Spain, Italy and the United States supplied samples that represented acute and convalescent COVID-19. From T cells, B-cell-depleted T cells, or PBMCs came the material, which was cDNA or gDNA.

The CDR3 loop spans 15 amino acids. From germline, CDR1 is ENHRY and CDR2 SYGVKD. J lost 6 bases, V lost 2 bases, and 7 bases had no gene match. Per the authors' pipeline: Using reference gene primer amplification, nucleated cell counts were estimated. Produced via immunoSEQ multiplex PCR; TCRdb's table is partial and in-frame only. The DNA gave D and trimming, while V, J and clone size come from that table. In the table there are some 300,000 clones, about nine tenths of which are singletons. Each recovered donor of Cohort 3 presented with two negative PCRs, clearance, or symptom resolution. Sample: PBMCs or T cells enriched from blood (not recorded which). The receptor's source is a man aged 25-45 years who had recovered from COVID-19. The chain couples TRBV10-3 to TRBJ2-5, with TRBD1 matching over 9 bases. The CDR3 reads CAISEPRDREQTQYF. CDR3 sequence (DNA): TGTGCCATCAGTGAGCCCCGGGACAGGGAACAGACCCAGTACTTC.